A selection of T cell receptor beta chains follows, all from one sample in a study of CD8+CD57+ T cells in acquired aplastic anemia. TCRdb independently ran MiXCR on the reads; one entry per CDR3 protein. The table lists around 190,000 distinct CDR3 sequences, under 65% of them singletons. The sequenced material came from sorted CD4+, CD8+, or CD8+CD57+ T cells (not recorded which) from PBMCs. The receptors derive from a human donor in good health. The CDR3 runs from the conserved cysteine through the conserved F or W. The D gene is left open where the match is weak. Clone size, where shown, is once, few, many, or a class for clones that have expanded.

TRBJ1-1	TRBV7-3	-	-	TGTGCCAGCAGCTTAAGTCCGGTGCGGGGGCAGGGTGAAGCTTTCTTT	CASSLSPVRGQGEAFF
TRBJ1-5	TRBV20-1	-	-	TGCAGTGCTCTCCGGGACACTGGAGGCAATCAGCCCCAGCATTTT	CSALRDTGGNQPQHF
TRBJ1-1	TRBV29-1	-	-	TGCAGCGGGGCGGCTTCCACTGAAGCTTTCTTT	CSGAASTEAFF
TRBJ1-2	TRBV19	-	-	TGTGCCAGTAATCCGGGACGGAGTTATGGCTACACCTTC	CASNPGRSYGYTF
TRBJ2-1	TRBV29-1	-	-	TGCAGCGTTGCAACACAGGCCTACAATGAGCAGTTCTTC	CSVATQAYNEQFF
TRBJ1-4	TRBV20-1	-	-	TGCAGTGCTTCTAACCCAGGGAGCTCCTACAATGAAAAACTGTTTTTT	CSASNPGSSYNEKLFF
TRBJ2-2	TRBV5-1	TRBD1	many	TGCGCCAGCAGTAACAGGGGGGACACCGGGGAGCTGTTTTTT	CASSNRGDTGELFF
TRBJ2-7	TRBV12-3/TRBV12-4	TRBD1	-	TGTGCCAGCAGTTTGCAATCCATCAGGGGGTACGAGCAGTACTTC	CASSLQSIRGYEQYF
TRBJ2-5	TRBV20-1	-	-	TGCAGTGCTAGACGTTCGGGCGGTCAAGAGACCCAGTACTTC	CSARRSGGQETQYF
TRBJ2-3	TRBV6-4	TRBD2	many	TGTGCCAGCAGTCGGACTAGCGGGGGGTTGGATACGCAGTATTTT	CASSRTSGGLDTQYF
TRBJ2-3	TRBV27	-	-	TGTGCCAGCAGTTTCATGGGGGCTAGCGAGGGGGCAATAGATACGCAGTATTTT	CASSFMGASEGAIDTQYF
TRBJ2-5	TRBV20-1	TRBD2	-	TGTGGTGCTAGAGTGGGTAGCGGGAGGGCCGGGGAGACCCAGTACTTC	CGARVGSGRAGETQYF
TRBJ2-2	TRBV20-1	TRBD2	-	TGCAGTGCGGGGAGGGGCACCGGGGAGCTGTTTTTT	CSAGRGTGELFF
TRBJ2-7	TRBV4-1	TRBD1	many	TGCGCCAGCAGCCCCCTGGGGACAGGGGTAACCTACGAGCAGTACTTC	CASSPLGTGVTYEQYF
TRBJ2-7	TRBV24-1	-	-	TGTGCCACCAGTGACCCCGACAACCTGAAGCAGTACTTC	CATSDPDNLKQYF
TRBJ2-7	TRBV20-1	TRBD2	-	TGCAGTGCTAGTGAAGCGGGGGCTCAGTACTTC	CSASEAGAQYF
TRBJ1-1	TRBV4-1	-	many	TGCGCCAGCAGCCAACCGTCCCTGACAGGACCGAGGAACACTGAAGCTTTCTTT	CASSQPSLTGPRNTEAFF
TRBJ1-1	TRBV9	-	-	TGTGCCAGCAGCGTAGGGGGGAGGACTGAAGCTTTCTTT	CASSVGGRTEAFF
TRBJ1-4	TRBV25-1	-	many	TGTGCCAGCAAAGGGGAAAAACTGTTTTTT	CASKGEKLFF
TRBJ2-7	TRBV20-1	-	-	TGCAGTGCTAGGCCCCTCCGCGACTGGGAAGAGCAGTACTTC	CSARPLRDWEEQYF
TRBJ2-7	TRBV7-9	-	once	TGTGCCAGCAGCTACGGTCGATTAGGCGAGCAGTACTTC	CASSYGRLGEQYF
TRBJ2-1	TRBV19	TRBD1	few	TGTGCCAGTAGTATAGACGAGACAGGGTTTACTGAGCAGTTCTTC	CASSIDETGFTEQFF
TRBJ2-1	TRBV24-1	TRBD2	-	TGTGCCACCAGGGGCGCGGGAGGGCCTGGTGAGCAGTTCTTC	CATRGAGGPGEQFF
TRBJ2-2	TRBV19	-	many	TGTGCCAGTCAATCAAGGCTGGGGACCGGGGAGCTGTTTTTT	CASQSRLGTGELFF
TRBJ2-5	TRBV7-6	-	many	TGTGCCAGCAGCTTAGCTAGATCCGGCGGCCAAGAGACCCAGTACTTC	CASSLARSGGQETQYF
TRBJ1-2	TRBV4-3	TRBD1	few	TGCGCCAGCAGCCCCTCGACAGGGGGAGACTATGGCTACACCTTC	CASSPSTGGDYGYTF
TRBJ1-1	TRBV9	TRBD1	-	TGTGCCAGCAGCTCTACCGGGACAGACCAAAATGAAGCTTTCTTT	CASSSTGTDQNEAFF
TRBJ2-7	TRBV5-1	-	-	TGCGCCAGCAGCTTGGATGGCACCTACGAGCAGTACTTC	CASSLDGTYEQYF
TRBJ2-3	TRBV7-9	-	-	TGTGCCAGCAGCTTAGACAGGGAGATCACAGATACGCAGTATTTT	CASSLDREITDTQYF
TRBJ2-7	TRBV4-1	-	-	TGCGCCAGCAGCCTGGGCCCAGGGGCGGACGAGCAGTACTTC	CASSLGPGADEQYF
TRBJ2-7	TRBV3-1	-	many	TGTGCCAGCAGCGCCGGGACCTCCTACGAGCAGTACTTC	CASSAGTSYEQYF
TRBJ2-7	TRBV7-2	-	-	TGTGCCAGCAGCTTAGTCAACCCCTACGAGCAGTACTTC	CASSLVNPYEQYF
TRBJ1-2	TRBV29-1	-	-	TGCAGCGTTGGGACGGAGGGACCCTATGGCTACACCTTC	CSVGTEGPYGYTF
TRBJ2-7	TRBV19	-	-	TGTGCCAGTAGTCTAAGTCCCGGGACCTCATTCGAGCAGTACTTC	CASSLSPGTSFEQYF
TRBJ1-1	TRBV7-2	-	-	TGTGCCAGCAGCCAAGGGTCCGTGAACACTGAAGCTTTCTTT	CASSQGSVNTEAFF
TRBJ2-5	TRBV7-2	TRBD2	-	TGTGCCAGCAGCCATAGCGGGGGGGCTGGGACCCAGTACTTC	CASSHSGGAGTQYF
TRBJ2-7	TRBV7-9	-	-	-	CASSFYICSAPGQLTYEQYF
TRBJ2-7	TRBV12-3/TRBV12-4	TRBD1	once	TGTGCCAGCAGTGGGACAGGAACCGAGCAGTACTTC	CASSGTGTEQYF
TRBJ2-3	TRBV9	-	-	TGTGCCAGCAGCGTAGAGGCAGCGCACGGTACGCAGTATTTT	CASSVEAAHGTQYF
TRBJ2-5	TRBV2	TRBD1	-	TGTGCCAGCAGTGAAAGGGGGCGAGGGGAGACCCAGTACTTC	CASSERGRGETQYF
TRBJ1-4	TRBV5-1	TRBD1	-	TGCGCCAGCAGCTCCGGGACAGCTAATGAAAAACTGTTTTTT	CASSSGTANEKLFF